This T cell receptor beta chain was identified during a study of blood T cell repertoires in COVID-19. The repertoire was sequenced with immunoSEQ multiplex PCR; TCRdb's copy has only in-frame clones and lacks some. The sample holds around 470,000 clones, 90% seen once. This CDR3 comprises 16 residues. The chain links TRBV21-1 to TRBJ2-1; the table's TRBD2 call for D was not verified on the DNA. TRBV21-1 is a pseudogene segment. The specimen was PBMCs or T cells enriched from blood (not recorded which). The receptor was derived from a man between 18 and 29 years old who had recovered from COVID-19. CDR3 loop: CASSNGGRSVLNEQFF. The CDR3 DNA reads TGTGCCAGCAGCAACGGCGGTAGATCTGTCCTCAATGAGCAGTTCTTC.